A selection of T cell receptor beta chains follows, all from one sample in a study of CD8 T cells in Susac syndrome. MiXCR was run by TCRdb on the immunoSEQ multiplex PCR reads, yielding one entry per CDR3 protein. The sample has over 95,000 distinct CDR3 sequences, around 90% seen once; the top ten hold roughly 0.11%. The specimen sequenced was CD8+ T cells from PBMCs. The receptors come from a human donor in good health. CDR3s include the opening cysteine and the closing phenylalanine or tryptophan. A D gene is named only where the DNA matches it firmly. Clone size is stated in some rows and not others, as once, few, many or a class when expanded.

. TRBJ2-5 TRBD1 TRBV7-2 CASTVNHRGQETQYF TGTGCCAGCACCGTTAACCACAGGGGCCAAGAGACCCAGTACTTC
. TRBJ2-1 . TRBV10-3 CAISERTLNEQFF TGTGCCATCAGTGAACGGACCCTCAATGAGCAGTTCTTC
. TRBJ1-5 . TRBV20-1 CSASGSNQPQHF TGCAGTGCATCGGGAAGCAATCAGCCCCAGCATTTT
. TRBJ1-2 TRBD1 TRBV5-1 CASSPDEDRVGKF TGCGCCAGCAGCCCGGATGAGGACAGGGTGGGCAAATTC
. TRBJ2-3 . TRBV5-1 CASSLQYVDDTQYF TGCGCCAGCAGCTTGCAGTACGTGGACGATACGCAGTATTTT
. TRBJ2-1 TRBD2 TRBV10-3 CAITPSGSVNEQFF TGTGCCATCACCCCGAGCGGGAGTGTTAATGAGCAGTTCTTC
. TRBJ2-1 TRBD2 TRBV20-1 CSARDSGTSGNEQFF TGCAGTGCTAGAGACTCCGGGACTAGCGGGAATGAGCAGTTCTTC
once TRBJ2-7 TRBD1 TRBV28 CASSGTGLDYEQYF TGTGCCAGCAGCGGGACAGGGCTAGACTACGAGCAGTACTTC
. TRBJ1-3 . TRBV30 CAWSPGLGNTIYF TGTGCCTGGAGCCCAGGGCTTGGAAACACCATATATTTT
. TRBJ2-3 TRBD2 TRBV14 CASSPLAGGTDTQYF TGTGCCAGCAGCCCACTAGCGGGGGGCACAGATACGCAGTATTTT
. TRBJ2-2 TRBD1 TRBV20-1 CSARKNRRTGNTGELFF TGCAGTGCTAGAAAAAACCGACGGACAGGGAACACCGGGGAGCTGTTTTTT
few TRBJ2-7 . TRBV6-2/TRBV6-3 CASSGTLTYEQYF TGTGCCTCATCCGGGACACTCACCTACGAGCAGTACTTC
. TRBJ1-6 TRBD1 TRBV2 CASRDRLPLHF TGTGCCAGCAGGGACAGGCTACCCCTCCACTTT
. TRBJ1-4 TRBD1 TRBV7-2 CASSFQGVGEKLFF TGTGCCAGCAGCTTCCAGGGGGTTGGTGAAAAACTGTTTTTT
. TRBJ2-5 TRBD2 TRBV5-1 CASSSAGGDETQYF TGCGCCAGCAGCTCTGCGGGAGGAGATGAGACCCAGTACTTC
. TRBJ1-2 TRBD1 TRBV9 CASSLGQVPNYGYTF TGTGCCAGCAGCTTGGGACAGGTGCCTAACTATGGCTACACCTTC
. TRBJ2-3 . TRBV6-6 CASSQWTTDTQYF TGTGCCAGCAGTCAATGGACTACAGATACGCAGTATTTT
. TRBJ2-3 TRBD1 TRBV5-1 CASSGTGARAAQYF TGCGCCAGCAGCGGAACAGGGGCCAGGGCCGCGCAGTATTTT
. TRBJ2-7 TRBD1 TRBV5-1 CASSLGGSGTGVDEQYF TGCGCCAGCAGCTTGGGGGGATCGGGGACAGGGGTCGACGAGCAGTACTTC
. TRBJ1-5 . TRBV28 CASMGAGGNQPQHF TGTGCCAGCATGGGGGCTGGGGGCAATCAGCCCCAGCATTTT
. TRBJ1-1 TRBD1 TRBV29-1 CSVGMGQGSEAFF TGCAGCGTTGGCATGGGACAGGGGTCCGAAGCTTTCTTT
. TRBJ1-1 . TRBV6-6 CASSYLGGINEAFF TGTGCCAGCAGTTACCTCGGGGGGATTAATGAAGCTTTCTTT
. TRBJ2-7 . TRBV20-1 CSARRLSYEQYF TGCAGTGCGAGGCGACTCTCCTACGAGCAGTACTTC
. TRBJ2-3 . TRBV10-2 CASSEQIYTDTQYF TGCGCCAGCAGTGAACAGATTTACACAGATACGCAGTATTTT
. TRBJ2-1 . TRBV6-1 CASSPAERTTLSYNEQFF TGTGCCAGCAGCCCAGCGGAGCGGACAACTCTATCATACAATGAGCAGTTCTTC
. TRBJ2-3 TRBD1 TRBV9 CASSGSGTGGARTDTQYF TGTGCCAGCAGCGGCTCCGGGACAGGGGGCGCGAGGACAGATACGCAGTATTTT
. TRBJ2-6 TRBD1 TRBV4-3 CASSQDATGGAVGANVLTF TGCGCCAGCAGCCAAGACGCGACAGGGGGCGCGGTAGGGGCCAACGTCCTGACTTTC
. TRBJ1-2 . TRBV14 CASSDRSYGYTF TGTGCCAGCAGCGACAGGAGCTATGGCTACACCTTC
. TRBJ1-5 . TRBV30 CAWSQGNQQQPQHF TGTGCCTGGAGTCAGGGGAATCAGCAACAGCCCCAGCATTTT
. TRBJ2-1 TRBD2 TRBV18 CASSLWTSGETNEQFF TGTGCCAGCTCTCTTTGGACTAGCGGGGAGACCAATGAGCAGTTCTTC
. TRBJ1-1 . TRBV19 CASSETGQPNTEAFF TGTGCCAGTAGTGAGACCGGACAGCCGAACACTGAAGCTTTCTTT
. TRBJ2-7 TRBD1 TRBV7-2 CASSSQGGLDEQYF TGTGCCAGCAGCTCGCAAGGGGGCCTGGACGAGCAGTACTTC
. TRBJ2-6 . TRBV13 CASKNRRKDSGANVLTF TGTGCCAGCAAAAACCGGAGAAAGGATTCTGGGGCCAACGTCCTGACTTTC
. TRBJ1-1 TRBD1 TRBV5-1 CASSPEGRGATEAFF TGCGCCAGCAGTCCCGAAGGCAGGGGGGCAACTGAAGCTTTCTTT
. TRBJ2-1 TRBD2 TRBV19 CASGRTSGRAGSYNEQFF TGTGCCAGTGGAAGGACTAGCGGGAGGGCCGGGTCCTACAATGAGCAGTTCTTC
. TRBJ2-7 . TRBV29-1 CSVEGNRHSYEQYF TGCAGCGTTGAGGGCAATAGACACTCCTACGAGCAGTACTTC
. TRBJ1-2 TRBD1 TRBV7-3 CASSPGQGLYGYTF TGTGCCAGCAGCCCGGGACAGGGGCTTTATGGCTACACCTTC
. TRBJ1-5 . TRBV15 CATTPGLVVNQPQHF TGTGCCACCACCCCGGGACTGGTAGTAAATCAGCCCCAGCATTTT
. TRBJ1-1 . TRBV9 CASSTEGIVEAFF TGTGCCAGCAGCACGGAAGGGATCGTTGAAGCTTTCTTT
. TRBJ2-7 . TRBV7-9 CASSQVAPSSYEQYF TGTGCCAGCAGCCAGGTAGCGCCGAGCTCCTACGAGCAGTACTTC
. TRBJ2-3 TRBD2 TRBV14 CASSQGLALPDTQYF TGTGCCAGCAGCCAAGGACTAGCTCTTCCAGATACGCAGTATTTT
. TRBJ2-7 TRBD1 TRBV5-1 CASSLRQGAGEQYF TGCGCCAGCAGCTTGAGGCAGGGGGCCGGCGAGCAGTACTTC
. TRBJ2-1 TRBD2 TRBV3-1 CASSHGTSGWDEQFF TGTGCCAGCAGCCACGGGACTAGCGGGTGGGATGAGCAGTTCTTC
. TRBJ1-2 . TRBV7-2 CASSLWGRNGYTF TGTGCCAGCAGCTTATGGGGGAGGAATGGCTACACCTTC
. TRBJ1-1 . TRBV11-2 CASSLGGTNTEAFF TGTGCCAGCAGCTTAGGGGGAACGAACACTGAAGCTTTCTTT
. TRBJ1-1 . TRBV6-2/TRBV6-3 CASGLGVAAFF TGTGCCAGCGGCCTCGGGGTGGCAGCTTTCTTT
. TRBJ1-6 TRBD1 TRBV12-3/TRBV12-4 CASSPLRDRYSPLHF TGTGCCAGCAGTCCACTCCGGGACAGGTATTCACCCCTCCACTTT
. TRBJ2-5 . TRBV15 CATSREQGYQGTQYF TGTGCCACCAGCAGAGAGCAGGGATACCAAGGGACCCAGTACTTC
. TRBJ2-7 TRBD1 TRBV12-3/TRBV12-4 CASSRPGQASYEQYF TGTGCCAGCAGCCGGCCGGGACAGGCTTCCTACGAGCAGTACTTC
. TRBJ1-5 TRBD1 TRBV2 CASRDRSLSNQPQHF TGTGCCAGCCGGGACAGAAGCCTTAGCAATCAGCCCCAGCATTTT
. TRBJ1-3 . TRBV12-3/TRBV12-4 CASSSRWSGNTIYF TGTGCCAGCAGTTCCAGGTGGAGTGGAAACACCATATATTTT
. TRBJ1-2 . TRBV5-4 CASSLPGFYYGYTF TGTGCCAGCAGCTTGCCGGGGTTTTACTATGGCTACACCTTC
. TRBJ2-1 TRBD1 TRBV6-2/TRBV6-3 CASQATRQGSGLYNEQFF TGTGCCAGCCAAGCTACTCGACAGGGAAGTGGGCTTTACAATGAGCAGTTCTTC
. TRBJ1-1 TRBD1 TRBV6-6 CASSGQGMNTEAFF TGTGCCAGCAGTGGACAGGGGATGAACACTGAAGCTTTCTTT